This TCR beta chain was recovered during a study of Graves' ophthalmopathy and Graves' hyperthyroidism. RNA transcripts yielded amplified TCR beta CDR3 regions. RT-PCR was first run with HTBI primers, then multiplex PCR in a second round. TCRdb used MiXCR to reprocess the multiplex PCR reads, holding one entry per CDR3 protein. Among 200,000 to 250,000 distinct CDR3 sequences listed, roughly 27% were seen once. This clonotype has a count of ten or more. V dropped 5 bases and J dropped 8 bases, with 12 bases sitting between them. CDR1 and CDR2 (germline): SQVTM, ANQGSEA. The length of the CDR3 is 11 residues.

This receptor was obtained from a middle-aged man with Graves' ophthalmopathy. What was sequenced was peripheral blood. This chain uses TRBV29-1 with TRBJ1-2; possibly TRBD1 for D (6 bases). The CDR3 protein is CSVKTGNGYTF. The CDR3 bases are TGCAGCGTTAAAACAGGGAACGGCTACACCTTC.